This T cell receptor (beta chain) was profiled in a study of blood T cells in healthy people across ages. Primers used in a second PCR of roughly 6 to 11 cycles were a sample-barcoded 5' primer and a J-beta primer mix. MiXCR, run by TCRdb on the 5' RACE reads, gives a single entry per CDR3 protein. This repertoire shows around 970,000 distinct CDR3 sequences, 45% to 60% found once; its top ten account for 20% to 25%. The CDR3 runs to 16 residues. Germline CDR1 is KGHSH and CDR2 is LQKENI. V trimming: 3 bases; J trimming: 5 bases; junction bases outside the gene matches: 9. This sequence joins TRBV18 and TRBJ2-3; 9 bases align to TRBD2. This TCR came from an older woman in good health. Material: blood. The CDR3 region has the DNA TGTGCCAGCTCACCGCCGGGACTAGCAATCGGAGATACGCAGTATTTT. Its protein product is CASSPPGLAIGDTQYF.